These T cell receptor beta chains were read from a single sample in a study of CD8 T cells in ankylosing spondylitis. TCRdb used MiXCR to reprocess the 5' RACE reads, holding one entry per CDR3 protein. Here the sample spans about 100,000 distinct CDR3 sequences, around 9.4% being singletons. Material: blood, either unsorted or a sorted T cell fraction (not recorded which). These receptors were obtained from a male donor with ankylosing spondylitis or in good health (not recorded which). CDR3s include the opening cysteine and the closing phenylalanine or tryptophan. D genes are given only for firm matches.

CASSYRFSYEQYF,.,TRBV6-2/TRBV6-3
CASSLAGDSNQPQHF,.,TRBV5-6
CASSPQTRYSYEQYF,.,TRBV27
CSVVLAGGGDEQYF,TRBD1,TRBV29-1
CASRTGTSNNEQFF,TRBD2,TRBV5-1
CATSGRGQDGYTF,TRBD1,TRBV24-1
CASSPWDRTVPNNSPLHF,.,TRBV11-1
CAISDSRTQTYEQYF,.,TRBV10-3
CASSTLAGAYEQYF,TRBD2,TRBV27
CASSHGAEPNTGELFF,.,TRBV3-1
CATSEAGGGESGANVLTF,TRBD2,TRBV24-1
CASSLGQDYEQYF,.,TRBV12-3/TRBV12-4
CASSVVGAGGTDTQYF,.,TRBV9
CASRTGLTYEQYF,TRBD1,TRBV7-8
CASSPGQGTQPQHF,TRBD1,TRBV9
CASSPDSYSGVFSSYEQYF,TRBD2,TRBV7-3
CASSLRVGPSNQPQHF,.,TRBV7-2
CASSLERVGTDTQYF,.,TRBV5-1
CASSRDNSYEQYF,.,TRBV6-1
CSAQGLAGETQYF,TRBD2,TRBV29-1
CASRLVCLNQPQHF,.,TRBV9
CATRGQGGEQYF,TRBD1,TRBV15
CASSLDRGDEQFF,.,TRBV11-3
CASSLVLETDTQYF,.,TRBV7-2
CASSSGLRGTEAFF,.,TRBV12-3/TRBV12-4
CSAPVSHSNQPQHF,.,TRBV20-1
CASSLRTPAGELFF,.,TRBV5-6
CASSLSVEVVEKLFF,.,TRBV12-3/TRBV12-4
CASSPRTGVMNYGYTF,TRBD1,TRBV9
CASRENNEQFF,.,TRBV28
CSARGSISVSGANVLTF,.,TRBV20-1
CSATGTGFAGQTQYF,TRBD1,TRBV20-1
CSASSEKETQYF,.,TRBV20-1
CASSESGVMNTEAFF,.,TRBV2
CASSLLRRNTEAFF,.,TRBV28
CASSPLQGATAGELFF,TRBD1,TRBV18
CASSFRFGGYTDTQYF,.,TRBV12-3/TRBV12-4
CASSLVPSGGPETYNEQFF,TRBD2,TRBV11-2
CASSFSNGRTDTQYF,.,TRBV28
CASSLGRTGELFF,.,TRBV5-1
CASTKERIYEQYF,.,TRBV6-1
CASGDRSSGNTIYF,TRBD1,TRBV12-3/TRBV12-4
CASSESGMGETQYF,.,TRBV2